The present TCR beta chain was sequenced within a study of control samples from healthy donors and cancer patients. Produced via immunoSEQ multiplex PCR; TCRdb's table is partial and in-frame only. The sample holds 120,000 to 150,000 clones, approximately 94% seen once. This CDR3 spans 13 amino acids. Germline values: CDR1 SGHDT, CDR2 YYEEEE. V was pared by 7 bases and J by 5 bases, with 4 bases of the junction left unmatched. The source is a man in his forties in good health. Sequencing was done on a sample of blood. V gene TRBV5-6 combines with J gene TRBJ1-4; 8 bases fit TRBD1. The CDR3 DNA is TGTGCCAGCTCCAGGACAGGGAATGAAAAACTGTTTTTT. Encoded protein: CASSRTGNEKLFF.